The T cell receptor (beta chain) under discussion was sequenced for a study of blood T cell repertoires in COVID-19. In the study overall: T cells, B-cell-depleted T cells, or PBMCs provided the cDNA or gDNA that served as material.

This clone was detected many times. CDR1 is WNHNN and CDR2 is SYGVQD in the germline V gene (reference sequence). Trimming took 2 bases from V and 7 from J, leaving 14 bases between them. The CDR3 extends over 14 amino acids. Sequenced by immunoSEQ multiplex PCR; TCRdb stores in-frame clones only, minus some. The sample has 150,000 to 200,000 clones, 80% seen once; the top ten hold about 5.6%. Cohort placement rested on clinical history that participants reported themselves. Sequences were obtained from PBMCs or T cells enriched from blood (not recorded which). The origin of this receptor is a man aged 35-49 years who had recovered from COVID-19. The rearrangement joins TRBV10-1 to TRBJ2-5; TRBD2 is a possible D gene (5 bases). The CDR3 DNA reads TGCGCCAGCAGTGAGGAGGCCCTCCGGGGGACCCAGTACTTC. Translated, it gives CASSEEALRGTQYF.